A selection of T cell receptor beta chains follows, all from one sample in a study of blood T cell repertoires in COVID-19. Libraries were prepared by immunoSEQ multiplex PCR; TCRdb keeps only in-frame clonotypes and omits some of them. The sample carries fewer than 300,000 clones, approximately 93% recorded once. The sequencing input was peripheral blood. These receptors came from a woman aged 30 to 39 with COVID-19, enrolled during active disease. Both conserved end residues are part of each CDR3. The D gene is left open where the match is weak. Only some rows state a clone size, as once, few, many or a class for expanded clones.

CDR3 protein: CASGRQATTNTGELFF
CDR3 DNA: TGTGCCAGCGGACGACAGGCGACCACGAACACCGGGGAGCTGTTTTTT
D gene: .
J gene: TRBJ2-2
clone size: .
V gene: TRBV3-1/TRBV3-2

CDR3 protein: CASSQILAGDPYEQYF
CDR3 DNA: TGCGCCAGCAGCCAAATACTAGCGGGAGACCCCTACGAGCAGTACTTC
D gene: TRBD2
J gene: TRBJ2-7
clone size: .
V gene: TRBV4-1

CDR3 protein: CASSLGTRSDTQYF
CDR3 DNA: TGTGCCAGCAGCTTGGGGACTAGATCAGATACGCAGTATTTT
D gene: TRBD2
J gene: TRBJ2-3
clone size: .
V gene: TRBV5-4

CDR3 protein: CASSLGWGGNYGYTF
CDR3 DNA: TGTGCCAGCAGCTTAGGATGGGGCGGTAACTATGGCTACACCTTC
D gene: .
J gene: TRBJ1-2
clone size: .
V gene: TRBV5-4

CDR3 protein: CAWSVRGYTEAFF
CDR3 DNA: TGTGCCTGGAGTGTACGGGGTTACACTGAAGCTTTCTTT
D gene: .
J gene: TRBJ1-1
clone size: .
V gene: TRBV30

CDR3 protein: CASSIVTGDGYTF
CDR3 DNA: TGTGCCAGTAGTATAGTGACAGGGGATGGCTACACCTTC
D gene: TRBD1
J gene: TRBJ1-2
clone size: .
V gene: TRBV19

CDR3 protein: CASSSTRTSARQVRETQYF
CDR3 DNA: TGTGCCAGCAGTTCTACACGAACCAGCGCTAGACAGGTTCGGGAGACCCAGTACTTC
D gene: .
J gene: TRBJ2-5
clone size: .
V gene: TRBV28

CDR3 protein: CASSPEQAREIETQYF
CDR3 DNA: TGCGCCAGCAGCCCCGAACAGGCCCGAGAGATAGAGACCCAGTACTTC
D gene: .
J gene: TRBJ2-5
clone size: .
V gene: TRBV4-1

CDR3 protein: CASSVTSGGYEQYF
CDR3 DNA: TGTGCCAGCAGCGTAACCAGCGGTGGTTACGAGCAGTACTTC
D gene: .
J gene: TRBJ2-7
clone size: .
V gene: TRBV7-9

CDR3 protein: CASSSRTSGRAGELFF
CDR3 DNA: TGCGCCAGCAGCTCACGGACTAGCGGGAGGGCCGGGGAGCTGTTTTTT
D gene: TRBD2
J gene: TRBJ2-2
clone size: .
V gene: TRBV5-1

CDR3 protein: CASSQGGGDHYGYTF
CDR3 DNA: TGTGCCAGCAGCCAAGGTGGAGGGGACCACTATGGCTACACCTTC
D gene: .
J gene: TRBJ1-2
clone size: .
V gene: TRBV3-1/TRBV3-2

CDR3 protein: CASSQVGGNTEAFF
CDR3 DNA: TGTGCCAGCAGCCAAGTCGGGGGGAACACTGAAGCTTTCTTT
D gene: .
J gene: TRBJ1-1
clone size: once
V gene: TRBV4-2

CDR3 protein: CASNNLDTQYF
CDR3 DNA: TGTGCCAGCAACAACCTGGATACGCAGTATTTT
D gene: .
J gene: TRBJ2-3
clone size: .
V gene: TRBV7-9

CDR3 protein: CASSSTSGPTYEQYF
CDR3 DNA: TGTGCCAGCAGTTCTACTAGCGGGCCAACCTACGAGCAGTACTTC
D gene: TRBD2
J gene: TRBJ2-7
clone size: once
V gene: TRBV28

CDR3 protein: CSVRGVLNTEAFF
CDR3 DNA: TGCAGCGTCCGGGGGGTACTGAACACTGAAGCTTTCTTT
D gene: .
J gene: TRBJ1-1
clone size: .
V gene: TRBV29-1

CDR3 protein: CASSLTAPGGTEAFF
CDR3 DNA: TGTGCCAGCAGTTTGACAGCGCCGGGAGGTACTGAAGCTTTCTTT
D gene: .
J gene: TRBJ1-1
clone size: .
V gene: TRBV27

CDR3 protein: CASSQGPGNTEAFF
CDR3 DNA: TGTGCCAGCAGCCAGGGGCCCGGAAACACTGAAGCTTTCTTT
D gene: .
J gene: TRBJ1-1
clone size: few
V gene: TRBV7-2

CDR3 protein: CASSLGLDSYEQYF
CDR3 DNA: TGTGCCAGTAGTCTCGGACTGGACTCCTACGAGCAGTACTTC
D gene: .
J gene: TRBJ2-7
clone size: .
V gene: TRBV19

CDR3 protein: CASSFDSNSYEQYF
CDR3 DNA: TGCGCCAGCAGCTTTGACAGCAACTCCTACGAGCAGTACTTC
D gene: .
J gene: TRBJ2-7
clone size: .
V gene: TRBV5-1

CDR3 protein: CASRPTSGGNTIYF
CDR3 DNA: TGTGCCAGCAGACCGACCTCAGGAGGAAACACCATATATTTT
D gene: .
J gene: TRBJ1-3
clone size: .
V gene: TRBV2

CDR3 protein: CASSSEETQYF
CDR3 DNA: TGTGCCAGCAGCTCCGAAGAGACCCAGTACTTC
D gene: .
J gene: TRBJ2-5
clone size: .
V gene: TRBV7-9

CDR3 protein: CASSRDSGTTGELFF
CDR3 DNA: TGTGCCAGTAGTAGAGATAGCGGTACCACCGGGGAGCTGTTTTTT
D gene: .
J gene: TRBJ2-2
clone size: .
V gene: TRBV19

CDR3 protein: CASPRGTYGYTF
CDR3 DNA: TGTGCCTCACCCAGGGGAACCTATGGCTACACCTTC
D gene: .
J gene: TRBJ1-2
clone size: .
V gene: TRBV30

CDR3 protein: CASSQRDTIGGYTF
CDR3 DNA: TGTGCCAGCAGCCAACGGGACACCATAGGGGGCTACACCTTC
D gene: .
J gene: TRBJ1-2
clone size: .
V gene: TRBV3-1/TRBV3-2